Below, 30 T cell receptor beta chains from the same sample are listed, as sequenced in a study of blood T cell repertoires in COVID-19 (dated by TCRdb to the early 2020s). Library prep was done by the immunoSEQ multiplex PCR assay. TCRdb retrieved this table from immuneACCESS and kept in-frame rearrangements only. Not all clones are present; in checked studies, unresolved V genes account for under half, and no reason is known for the remainder. Counted in this sample were 290,000 or so clones; 87% of them appeared once. The ten largest make up roughly 2.3% of the sample. Sequenced sample: peripheral blood. These TCRs come from a man younger than 35 with active or convalescent COVID-19.

This clone has a single count. The V call is TRBV11-2, the J call TRBJ2-5, with a tentative D call TRBD1 (5 bases). The CDR3 consists of 15 residues. CDR1 and CDR2 (germline): SGHAT, FQNNGV. The V gene lost 4 bases and the J gene lost 5 bases, with 17 bases spanning the gap. In nucleotides, the CDR3 is TGTGCCAGCAGCTCATGGGGCTCGGTTCTTGAGACCCAGTACTTC. Amino acids: CASSSWGSVLETQYF. The full variable domain, with the rest looked up from reference TRBV11-2 and TRBJ2-5, is EAGVAQSPRYKIIEKRQSVAFWCNPISGHATLYWYQQILGQGPKLLIQFQNNGVVDDSQLPKDRFSAERLKGVDSTLKIQPAKLEDSAVYLCASSSWGSVLETQYFGPGTRLLVL.

The chain is built from TRBV12-3 or TRBV12-4 and TRBJ2-7; D gene unclear. V was pared by 1 base and J by 2 bases, with 6 bases between. The CDR3 totals 13 residues. CDR3 coding DNA: TGTGCCAGCAGTTTAGGGCACACCTACGAGCAGTACTTC. This encodes CASSLGHTYEQYF.

The rearrangement joins TRBV6-1 to TRBJ2-3, with D perhaps TRBD2 (6 bases). In germline, CDR1 is MNHNS, CDR2 SASEGT. The CDR3 length is 17 residues. V gave up 2 bases and J gave up 0 bases, with 15 bases separating them. CDR3 bases: TGTGCCAGCAGTGAAACCTTGGGCGGGGACAGCACAGATACGCAGTATTTT. Translating it yields CASSETLGGDSTDTQYF.

The sample holds a few counts of this clone. The J gene is TRBJ2-3, the V gene TRBV19; D ambiguous. Germline values: CDR1 LNHDA, CDR2 SQIVND (reference sequence). The CDR3 runs 13 residues. V lost 7 bases and J 1 base, leaving 9 bases between the germline ends. The CDR3 region is CASMRDGTDTQYF. The CDR3 DNA follows: TGTGCCAGTATGAGAGATGGCACAGATACGCAGTATTTT.

This clone was seen only once. The chain employs TRBV5-6 and TRBJ2-4, with TRBD1 as a possible D gene (6 bases). Germline CDR1 reads SGHDT; CDR2 reads YYEEEE. The CDR3 loop spans 12 amino acids. V dropped 4 bases and J dropped 6 bases, with 8 bases sitting between them. Here the CDR3 reads CASSQDRNIQYF. The CDR3 bases are TGTGCCAGCAGCCAGGACAGAAACATTCAGTACTTC.

V and J are TRBV28 and TRBJ2-3; no definite D call. Per the germline V gene, CDR1 is MDHEN and CDR2 is SYDVKM. This CDR3 has 16 residues. V lost 3 bases, J lost 0 bases, and 13 bases lay in between. Here the CDR3 reads CASSFYSESSTDTQYF. The CDR3 coding sequence is TGTGCCAGCAGTTTTTACTCCGAAAGCAGCACAGATACGCAGTATTTT.

The V gene is TRBV2, the J gene TRBJ1-1; no firm D call. In germline, CDR1 is SNHLY, CDR2 FYNNEI. The CDR3 runs to 11 residues. Trimming left V 5 bases short and J 10 bases short, with 11 bases between. The CDR3 sequence is CASSILSGAFF. The DNA for the CDR3 is TGTGCCAGCAGTATACTTTCAGGAGCTTTCTTT.

The rearrangement uses TRBV4-1 and TRBJ1-2; 12 nucleotides align to TRBD1. The CDR3 is 16 residues long. The V and J ends lost 3 bases and 8 bases, in that order; junction bases with no gene match: 10. Looked up from germline, CDR1 is MGHRA and CDR2 is YSYEKL. The CDR3 protein is CASSHGTGGLLGGYTF. CDR3 DNA: TGCGCCAGCAGCCACGGGACAGGGGGCCTTCTGGGGGGCTACACCTTC.

J is TRBJ2-3 and V is TRBV5-8; no definite D call. CDR1 and CDR2 (germline): SGHTS, YDEGEE. V shed 0 bases and J shed 2 bases, with 4 bases lying between them. The CDR3 spans 13 residues. The CDR3 reads CASSLVLTDTQYF. CDR3 bases: TGTGCCAGCAGCTTGGTCCTCACAGATACGCAGTATTTT.

The CDR3 DNA sequence: TGTGCCTCCGCAGTTCCGGGCTCCTACAATGAGCAGTTCTTC. Amino acids: CASAVPGSYNEQFF. This chain links TRBV10-3 with TRBJ2-1; no reliable D call. Per the germline V gene, CDR1 is ENHRY and CDR2 is SYGVKD. Trimming cost V 11 bases and J 0 bases, with 14 bases left between them. The CDR3 covers 14 residues.

This clone appeared a single time. The chain links TRBV7-8 to TRBJ2-7; TRBD1 might be the D (7 bases). Germline CDR1 is SGHVS and CDR2 is FQNEAQ. This CDR3 is built from 15 residues. Trimming pared 7 bases from V and 4 bases from J, leaving 20 bases between. For the CDR3, the DNA is TGTGCCAGCACCAGGGGGGCAGGGCTTTTTTACGAGCAGTACTTC. This codes for CASTRGAGLFYEQYF.

The J gene is TRBJ1-1, the V gene TRBV7-2, with TRBD1 identical over 7 bases. J was trimmed by 10 bases and V by 7 bases; bases with no gene match: 18. Germline V lookup: CDR1 SGHTA, CDR2 FQGNSA. CDR3 length: 15 residues. Here the CDR3 reads CASTRTGGMRERAFF. CDR3 in DNA: TGTGCCAGCACTAGGACAGGAGGGATGAGGGAGCGAGCTTTCTTT. Together with reference TRBV7-2 and TRBJ1-1, the CDR3 gives the full variable domain: GAGVSQSPSNKVTEKGKDVELRCDPISGHTALYWYRQSLGQGLEFLIYFQGNSAPDKSGLPSDRFSAERTGGSVSTLTIQRTQQEDSAVYLCASTRTGGMRERAFFGQGTRLTVV.

This chain's CDR3 is CASSAGSVAKNIQYF. CDR3 bases: TGTGCCAGCAGCGCGGGGTCGGTAGCCAAAAACATTCAGTACTTC. The V gene is TRBV9, the J gene TRBJ2-4, with D perhaps matching TRBD2 (5 bases). Germline CDR1 and CDR2: SGDLS and YYNGEE. With 3 bases removed from V and 0 bases from J, the gap between germline ends came to 10 bases. This CDR3 has 15 amino acids. Full variable domain (missing parts from reference TRBV9 and TRBJ2-4): DSGVTQTPKHLITATGQRVTLRCSPRSGDLSVYWYQQSLDQGLQFLIQYYNGEERAKGNILERFSAQQFPDLHSELNLSSLELGDSALYFCASSAGSVAKNIQYFGAGTRLSVL.

This clone was observed once. This sequence joins TRBV27 and TRBJ2-7, with 8 bases fitting TRBD1. V dropped 4 bases and J dropped 7; count of bases not matched to a gene: 9. The CDR3 has 14 residues. Germline CDR1 is MNHEY and CDR2 is SMNVEV (reference sequence). CDR3 in amino acids: CASSSGQGRTEQYF. Written as DNA, the CDR3 is TGTGCCAGCAGTTCCGGACAGGGACGTACGGAGCAGTACTTC.

V is TRBV5-1 and J is TRBJ2-1; 7 bases are shared with TRBD2. The V segment lost 4 bases and the J segment 0 bases; nucleotides outside the gene matches: 7. CDR1 SGHRS and CDR2 YFSETQ come from the germline V gene. There are 16 residues in the CDR3. CDR3 residues: CASSATGGTSYNEQFF. The CDR3 DNA sequence: TGCGCCAGCAGCGCCACCGGGGGGACCTCCTACAATGAGCAGTTCTTC. The complete variable domain, with remaining parts taken from reference TRBV5-1 and TRBJ2-1, reads KAGVTQTPRYLIKTRGQQVTLSCSPISGHRSVSWYQQTPGQGLQFLFEYFSETQRNKGNFPGRFSGRQFSNSRSEMNVSTLELGDSALYLCASSATGGTSYNEQFFGPGTRLTVL.

This chain links TRBV27 with TRBJ2-2, with 8 bases aligning to TRBD1. The CDR3 spans 14 residues. The ends lost 5 bases at V and 7 bases at J; junction bases unmatched: 6. Germline CDR1 reads MNHEY; CDR2 reads SMNVEV (reference sequence). As DNA, the CDR3 is TGTGCCAGCAGTCCTGGGACAGGCATCGGGGAGCTGTTTTTT. Residues: CASSPGTGIGELFF.

The V and J genes are TRBV15 and TRBJ1-3; no reliable D call. Trimming removed 0 bases from V and 6 bases from J, with 9 bases in between. Germline V gene data show CDR1 as LNHNV and CDR2 as YYDKDF (reference sequence). The CDR3 contains 14 residues. Here the CDR3 DNA reads TGTGCCACCAGCAGAGATCGGTTTTCAAACACCATATATTTT. Its protein product is CATSRDRFSNTIYF.

The sample holds one count of this clone. V is TRBV3-1 (or the pseudogene TRBV3-2) and J is TRBJ1-3; D is unclear. The CDR3 loop spans 15 amino acids. V lost 5 bases to trimming and J lost 0 bases, with 11 bases between them. In germline, CDR1 is LGHDT, CDR2 YNNKEL (reference sequence). The CDR3 is CASSVLVSSGNTIYF. Written as DNA, the CDR3 is TGTGCCAGCAGCGTCCTCGTGAGCTCTGGAAACACCATATATTTT.

This clone appeared once. The chain uses TRBV5-1 and TRBJ2-7, with D tentatively TRBD1 (6 bases). The CDR3 contains 14 residues. Trimming cost V 6 bases and J 2 bases, with 15 bases left between them. Germline values: CDR1 SGHRS, CDR2 YFSETQ. The CDR3 is CASTTGTIPYEQYF. The DNA of the CDR3 is TGCGCCAGCACTACCGGGACAATACCCTACGAGCAGTACTTC.

The chain recombines TRBV13 with TRBJ2-2; 8 nucleotides line up with TRBD2. There are 16 residues in the CDR3. The trim removed 5 bases at V and 3 bases at J, leaving 8 bases unmatched. Germline CDR1 is PRHDT and CDR2 is FYEKMQ (reference sequence). The chain's CDR3 is CASSGLTGGHTGELFF. Here the CDR3 DNA reads TGTGCCAGCAGCGGGCTGACGGGAGGGCACACCGGGGAGCTGTTTTTT.

The chain carries TRBV5-6 and TRBJ1-5; no definite D call. The CDR3 is 14 amino acids. V was clipped by 4 bases and J by 0 bases, with 8 bases between them. Germline lookup yields CDR1 SGHDT and CDR2 YYEEEE. CDR3 nucleotides: TGTGCCAGCAGCGAGAGATATAGCAATCAGCCCCAGCATTTT. It is translated as CASSERYSNQPQHF.

This sequence joins TRBV6-5 and TRBJ1-2; the D gene is possibly TRBD1 (6 bases). In germline, CDR1 is MNHEY, CDR2 SVGAGI. This CDR3 spans 10 amino acids. Trimming took off 6 bases at V and 10 bases at J, with 9 bases between the two ends. The CDR3, as DNA: TGTGCCAGCAGCAGGGGCGACTACACCTTC. Protein product: CASSRGDYTF.

The rearrangement joins TRBV7-8 to TRBJ2-7; TRBD1 matches at 8 bases. The V gene end was trimmed by 1 base and the J gene end by 3 bases; junction bases not matched to a gene: 14. The CDR3 loop spans 18 amino acids. The germline CDR1 and CDR2 sequences are SGHVS and FQNEAQ. CDR3 loop: CASSLVQLIGQGFYEQYF. DNA for the CDR3: TGTGCCAGCAGCTTAGTTCAGTTAATTGGACAGGGTTTCTACGAGCAGTACTTC.

As regards this clone: The identical CDR3 is also encoded by other nucleotide sequences in the sample. The chain is built from TRBV7-2 and TRBJ2-3; D possibly corresponds to TRBD2 (5 bases). CDR3 length: 12 residues. Trimming left V 3 bases short and J 5 bases short, with 6 bases between. Germline CDR1 SGHTA, CDR2 FQGNSA. The CDR3 region has the DNA TGTGCCAGCAGCTTTCGGGGAGATACGCAGTATTTT. The encoded protein is CASSFRGDTQYF.

The chain employs TRBV11-3 and TRBJ2-2; the match to TRBD2 covers 9 bases. Losses at the gene ends were 4 bases for V and 5 bases for J; bases not matched to a gene: 8. Germline V lookup: CDR1 SGHNT, CDR2 YENEEA. The CDR3 has 16 residues. Written as DNA, the CDR3 is TGTGCCAGCAGCTCTCAGGGACTAGCCGGGACCGGGGAGCTGTTTTTT. Translated: CASSSQGLAGTGELFF.

The chain uses TRBV27 and TRBJ1-1; 7 bases map to TRBD1. The J segment lost 6 bases and the V segment lost 10 bases, leaving 8 bases of the junction unmatched. The CDR3 runs 12 residues. Germline V lookup: CDR1 MNHEY, CDR2 SMNVEV (reference sequence). Here the CDR3 DNA reads TGTGCCACCCTAGGGGGCAGGGCTGAAGCTTTCTTT. It specifies CATLGGRAEAFF.

The gene calls are TRBV28 and TRBJ2-7; a possible D gene is TRBD2 (6 bases). The CDR3 extends over 16 amino acids. Deletions cut 5 bases from V and 2 bases from J, with 19 bases between. CDR1 is MDHEN and CDR2 is SYDVKM in the germline V gene. As DNA, the CDR3 is TGTGCCAGCAGTAAGGGACTCTTAACCCTTCCCTACGAGCAGTACTTC. This gives the protein CASSKGLLTLPYEQYF.

This clone was counted only a few times. The chain recombines TRBV5-1 with TRBJ1-5, with 9 bases aligning to TRBD1. Trimming took 3 bases from V and 5 from J; bases not matched to a gene: 6. The CDR3 has 15 amino acids. The germline V gene has CDR1 SGHRS and CDR2 YFSETQ. CDR3 region: CASSWTGVRDQPQHF. DNA of the CDR3: TGCGCCAGCAGCTGGACAGGGGTAAGGGATCAGCCCCAGCATTTT.

There are a few counts of this clone. The V gene is TRBV28, the J gene TRBJ2-7; 8 nucleotides agree with TRBD1. Losses at the gene ends were 6 bases for V and 0 bases for J; bases not matched to a gene: 7. The CDR3 is 15 residues long. Germline CDR1 MDHEN, CDR2 SYDVKM. The CDR3 is CASSRQGSVSYEQYF. CDR3 sequence (DNA): TGTGCCAGCAGCCGACAGGGGAGCGTCTCCTACGAGCAGTACTTC.

V usage is TRBV10-3 and J usage is TRBJ1-5; TRBD1 might be the D (6 bases). Germline-derived CDR1 and CDR2 are ENHRY and SYGVKD. The CDR3 has 16 residues. V lost 0 bases, J lost 3 bases, and 12 bases lay in between. The chain's CDR3 is CAISESWGLNNQPQHF. The CDR3 region has the DNA TGTGCCATCAGTGAGTCATGGGGGCTAAACAATCAGCCCCAGCATTTT.